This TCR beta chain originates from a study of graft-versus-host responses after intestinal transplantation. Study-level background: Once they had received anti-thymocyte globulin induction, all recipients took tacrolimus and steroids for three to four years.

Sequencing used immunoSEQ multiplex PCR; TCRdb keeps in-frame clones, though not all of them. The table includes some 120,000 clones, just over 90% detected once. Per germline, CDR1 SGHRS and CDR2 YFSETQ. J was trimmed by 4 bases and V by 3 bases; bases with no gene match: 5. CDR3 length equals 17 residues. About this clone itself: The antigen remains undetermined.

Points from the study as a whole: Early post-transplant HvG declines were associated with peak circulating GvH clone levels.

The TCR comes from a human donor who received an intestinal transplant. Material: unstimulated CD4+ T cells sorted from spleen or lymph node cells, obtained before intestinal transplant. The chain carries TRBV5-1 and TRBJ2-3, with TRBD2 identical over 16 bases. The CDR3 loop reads CASSSGLAGGLSDTQYF. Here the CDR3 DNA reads TGCGCCAGCAGCTCGGGACTAGCGGGGGGGCTTTCAGATACGCAGTATTTT.